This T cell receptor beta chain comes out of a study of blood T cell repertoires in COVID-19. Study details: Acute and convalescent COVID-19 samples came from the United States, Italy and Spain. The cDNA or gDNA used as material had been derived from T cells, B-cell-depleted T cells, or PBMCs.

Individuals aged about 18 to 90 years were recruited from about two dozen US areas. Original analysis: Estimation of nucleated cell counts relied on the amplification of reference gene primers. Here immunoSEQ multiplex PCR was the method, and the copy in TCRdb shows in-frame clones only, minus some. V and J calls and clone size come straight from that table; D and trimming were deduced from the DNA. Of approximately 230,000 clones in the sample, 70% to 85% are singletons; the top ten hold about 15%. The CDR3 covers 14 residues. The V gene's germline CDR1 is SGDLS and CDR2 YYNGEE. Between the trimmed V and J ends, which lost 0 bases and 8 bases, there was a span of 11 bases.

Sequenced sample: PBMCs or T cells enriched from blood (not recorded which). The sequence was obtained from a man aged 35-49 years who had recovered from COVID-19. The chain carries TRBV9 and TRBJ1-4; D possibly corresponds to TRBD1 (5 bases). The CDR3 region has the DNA TGTGCCAGCAGCGTAGACCAGGGTAGGGAAAAACTGTTTTTT. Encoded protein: CASSVDQGREKLFF.